This T cell receptor (beta chain) is drawn from a study of OX40 agonist ivuxolimab in advanced cancers. Study conclusions and caveats: Antigen targets of the expanded peripheral T cells went undetermined.

Assay: immunoSEQ multiplex PCR; the TCRdb copy retains only in-frame clones and omits some. The data hold under 30,000 clones, with less than 95% observed a single time. As concerns this clone: What it binds is not known.

The CDR3 spans 15 residues. The germline V gene encodes CDR1 SGHDT and CDR2 YYEEEE. Trimming took off 2 bases at V and 4 bases at J, with 16 bases between the two ends. This receptor was identified in an adult with an advanced solid tumor such as melanoma, head and neck, liver or kidney cancer. The V call is TRBV5-6, the J call TRBJ2-7, with D unclear. The sample here was CD4+ or CD8+ T cells sorted from blood, taken in a trial of the OX40 agonist ivuxolimab. Here the CDR3 reads CASSFTLDMTYEQYF. CDR3 nucleotide sequence: TGTGCCAGCAGCTTCACCTTAGACATGACATACGAGCAGTACTTC. Drawing the rest from reference TRBV5-6 and TRBJ2-7, the complete variable domain is DAGVTQSPTHLIKTRGQQVTLRCSPKSGHDTVSWYQQALGQGPQFIFQYYEEEERQRGNFPDRFSGHQFPNYSSELNVNALLLGDSALYLCASSFTLDMTYEQYFGPGTRLTVT.